What follows are 5 T cell receptor beta chains derived from one specimen sequenced in a study of regulatory T cells in long-lasting Graves disease. Sample time point: newly diagnosed GD, antithyroid drugs for less than 3 months. The TCR library was made from RNA that had been extracted from PBMCs in TRIzol. Combining iRepertoire HTBI primers with Arm-PCR of CDR3 regions, the authors built TCR beta libraries. One entry per CDR3 protein, called by TCRdb with MiXCR from the multiplex PCR reads. The sample consists of 400,000 to 450,000 distinct CDR3 sequences, less than 20% of them appearing once. This sample also appeared in a second study, on T cells in Graves' hyperthyroidism and ophthalmopathy.

Sample: peripheral blood mononuclear cells (PBMCs), taken at new diagnosis, from a patient treated with antithyroid drugs. Receptor source: a woman in her 30s with Graves disease.

V usage is TRBV24-1 and J usage is TRBJ1-5; the D gene is possibly TRBD1 (6 bases). This CDR3 has 14 residues. V lost 7 bases and J lost 4, with 13 bases in between. The germline CDR1 and CDR2 sequences are KGHDR and SFDVKD. CDR3 DNA: TGTGCCACCAGGAAGGAAGGGGGAAATCAGCCCCAGCATTTT. Protein sequence: CATRKEGGNQPQHF.

This clonotype was recorded many times. The chain recombines TRBV28 with TRBJ2-7, with a tentative D call TRBD1 (6 bases). The CDR3 is 14 amino acids. Germline CDR1 reads MDHEN; CDR2 reads SYDVKM. V lost 7 bases and J 3 bases, leaving 16 bases between the germline ends. CDR3 in DNA: TGTGCCAGCACCATGGACAGACCCGGCTACGAGCAGTACTTC. Translated: CASTMDRPGYEQYF.

In this sample, this clonotype turned up many times. This rearrangement joins TRBV28 to TRBJ2-7, with 10 bases fitting TRBD2. In germline, CDR1 is MDHEN, CDR2 SYDVKM. The CDR3 has 14 amino acids. Germline trimming cut 6 bases from V and 5 bases from J; bases unmatched to any gene: 7. The CDR3, as DNA: TGTGCCAGCAGAACTAGCGGGATTGATGACGAGCAGTACTTC. It translates to CASRTSGIDDEQYF.

CDR3 DNA sequence: TGCAGTGCTGGGAGGACTAGCGGGAGGACGTCCGATGAGCAGTTCTTC. Amino acid sequence: CSAGRTSGRTSDEQFF. The rearrangement links TRBV20-1 to TRBJ2-1; 14 bases fit TRBD2. The ends lost 5 bases at V and 8 bases at J; junction bases unmatched: 11. The CDR3 is 16 amino acids. Germline V gene sequence: CDR1 DFQATT, CDR2 SNEGSKA (reference sequence).

This clonotype was counted ten times or more. This chain joins TRBV28 and TRBJ2-7; TRBD2 agrees at 7 bases. CDR3 size: 16 residues. With 5 bases clipped from V and 2 bases from J, the junction kept 12 bases outside the gene matches. Per germline, CDR1 MDHEN and CDR2 SYDVKM. The CDR3 here is CASSPELASLTYEQYF. CDR3 sequence (DNA): TGTGCCAGCAGTCCGGAACTAGCGTCGCTCACCTACGAGCAGTACTTC.